The source of this TCR beta chain is a study of CD8+ T cells in alopecia areata. As for the study in general: Treated patients were dosed with oral tofacitinib, taking 5 to 10 mg twice daily. Whole-study results and caveats: Scalp samples also yield sequences of resident alphabeta T cells from normal skin.

V was pared by 4 bases and J by 8 bases, with 6 bases between. The CDR3 has 12 residues. Germline loops: CDR1 SNHLY, CDR2 FYNNEI. Extraction and reverse transcription of RNA yielded cDNA as the sequencing template. Method: immunoSEQ multiplex PCR; TCRdb's copy keeps in-frame clones and lacks some. Found here are about 180,000 clones, roughly 65% of them singletons; the top ten hold over 1.5%. In this sample, this clone turned up a few times. Its specificity is unknown. Here the sequenced sample was CD4+ T cells sorted from blood, taken at week 0. This TCR derives from a human donor with alopecia areata. This rearrangement joins TRBV2 to TRBJ1-6; D not resolved. The CDR3 spells CASSARYSPLHF. For the CDR3, the DNA is TGTGCCAGCAGTGCCCGTTATTCACCCCTCCACTTT.